This T cell receptor beta chain emerged from a study of HIV-infected patients and healthy controls. Alpha and beta constant-region primers primed reverse transcription of around 500 ng RNA. Separate chain-specific third strand synthesis with multiplexing indices produced the alpha and beta libraries. MiXCR, run by TCRdb on the 5' RACE reads, gives a single entry per CDR3 protein. Of several thousand distinct CDR3 sequences listed, roughly 7.4% are singletons. Overall study findings and caveats: With just sixteen HIV-infected individuals processed, the findings' generality was considered strongly limited.

This clonotype was picked up a small number of times. Its cognate antigen is unknown. Roughly three months, about 14 weeks, into antiretroviral therapy, follow-up blood was collected. No cell fractionation was done, so the repertoire covers all unsorted peripheral blood T cells. A 2.5 ml peripheral blood sample was taken for RNA. The sample here was blood, taken during antiretroviral therapy. The receptor was derived from an adult with HIV infection.

The CDR3 sequence is CSVRDGGVEQYF. The CDR3 bases are TGCAGCGTGAGGGACGGCGGAGTAGAGCAGTACTTC. The chain employs TRBV29-1 and TRBJ2-7, with D perhaps assigned TRBD1 or TRBD2 (5 bases each). Germline V gene sequence: CDR1 SQVTM, CDR2 ANQGSEA. The germline V and J ends were trimmed by 6 bases and 7 bases, with 16 bases remaining between them. There are 12 residues in the CDR3.